This record covers a single TCR beta chain. Its antigen is not identified. Sequencing used immunoSEQ multiplex PCR; TCRdb keeps in-frame clones, though not all of them. The sample records around 10,000 clones, roughly four fifths being singletons. From germline, CDR1 is SGHVS and CDR2 FQNEAQ. The CDR3 runs 16 residues. V was pared by 5 bases and J by 4 bases, with 20 bases between. The data originate from a study of immune evolution from preneoplasia to lung adenocarcinoma. Findings of the study overall: Highest clonality occurred in KRAS-mutant, not EGFR-mutant or double wild-type, nodules.

The sequence derives from a person aged 70 to 85 with lung adenocarcinoma. V and J are TRBV7-8 and TRBJ2-5; D is perhaps TRBD2 (6 bases). Sequenced sample: FFPE minimally invasive lung adenocarcinoma tissue. The chain's CDR3 is CASSRSTGGFPETQYF. CDR3 bases: TGTGCCAGCAGCCGGTCTACCGGAGGGTTCCCAGAGACCCAGTACTTC.